This T cell receptor (beta chain) derives from a study of cytomegalovirus exposure and HLA in healthy donors. Study-level findings and limits: Apart from CMV serostatus, no immune exposure information was available. Later analysis identified a missense DCLRE1C variant that was linked to TCR beta V- and J-gene trimming. Roughly even sequencing depth across donors was the assumption behind the presence/absence analyses.

This clone appeared a few times. Its antigen is currently unknown. The CDR3 has 14 amino acids. Per germline, CDR1 MNHEY and CDR2 SMNVEV (reference sequence). The V end lost 5 bases, the J end lost 0 bases, and 5 bases lay between the germline ends. This PCR relied on a set of 60 Vbeta primers and 13 Jbeta primers. The protocol was immunoSEQ multiplex PCR, while the TCRdb copy is restricted to in-frame clones and leaves out a portion. The sample holds 150,000 to 200,000 clones; 75% are singletons and the top ten take 2.9%. The material sequenced was PBMCs. The chain carries TRBV27 and TRBJ1-6; no firm D call. The sequence derives from a male donor in good health and CMV-seronegative. The CDR3 protein is CASSLYSYNSPLHF. The CDR3 nucleotides are TGTGCCAGCAGTCTTTACTCCTATAATTCACCCCTCCACTTT.